This T cell receptor (beta chain) emerged from a study of blood T cell repertoires in COVID-19. The overall study: The United States, Italy and Spain provided the acute and convalescent COVID-19 samples. The analysed material was cDNA or gDNA that came from T cells, B-cell-depleted T cells, or PBMCs.

Assay: immunoSEQ multiplex PCR; the TCRdb copy retains only in-frame clones and omits some. The table shows about 100,000 clones, with 80% to 90% occurring only once. Only one count was recorded for this clone. Trimming cost V 6 bases and J 1 base, with 9 bases left between them. The CDR3 length is 14 residues. Germline loops: CDR1 MNHEY, CDR2 SVGAGI. The V call is TRBV6-5, the J call TRBJ2-2; no clear D. Sequenced: peripheral blood. This receptor was identified in a human donor in a cohort sampled during active COVID-19. The CDR3 protein is CASRVTWNTGELFF. The CDR3 region has the DNA TGTGCCAGCAGGGTCACATGGAACACCGGGGAGCTGTTTTTT.